This T cell receptor beta chain was profiled in a study of T cells after yellow fever vaccination. Study background: With SMART-Seq v4 Ultra Low Input, the fractions containing low cell numbers were prepared.

This clonotype was seen only a few times. As yet, its antigen is unknown. TCRdb re-analysed the 5' RACE reads in MiXCR, keeping a single row per CDR3 protein. The sample lists tens of thousands of distinct CDR3 sequences, approximately 7.5% occurring once. The study, taken as a whole, reports: Post-booster samples contained most primary-vaccination clones (around 95% CD4, approximately 88% CD8).

CDR3 length: 15 amino acids. V was clipped by 6 bases and J by 5 bases; unmatched bases: 8. Per the germline V gene, CDR1 is SGHAT and CDR2 is FQDESV (reference sequence). The sequence was obtained from a man aged 25-40 years who received the YFV17D yellow fever vaccine. The source was CD8+ T cells sorted from PBMCs, collected on the day of the yellow fever booster vaccination. The chain joins TRBV11-1 to TRBJ2-1; 9 bases fit TRBD2. Here the CDR3 reads CASRLEGLANNEQFF. CDR3 sequence (DNA): TGTGCCAGCAGACTAGAGGGACTAGCCAACAATGAGCAGTTCTTC.